This T cell receptor beta chain is from a study of blood T cell repertoires in COVID-19. Sequencing was performed with immunoSEQ multiplex PCR; in TCRdb, only in-frame clones are kept and a portion is missing. Of 200,000 or so clones listed, 80% to 85% are singletons. Germline CDR1 and CDR2: SGHTA and FQGNSA. CDR3 size: 15 residues. Trimming left V 1 base short and J 2 bases short, with 11 bases between. Material: peripheral blood. V gene TRBV7-2 combines with J gene TRBJ1-2; D is unclear. The sequence came from a woman aged 60 to 75 with acute or convalescent COVID-19. Written as DNA, the CDR3 is TGTGCCAGCAGCTTAGAGACCGGGAAGAACTATGGCTACACCTTC. Translation gives CASSLETGKNYGYTF.